A selection of T cell receptor beta chains follows, all from one sample in a study of blood T cells in healthy people across ages. MiXCR, run by TCRdb on the 5' RACE reads, gives a single entry per CDR3 protein. This sample yields around 800,000 distinct CDR3 sequences, of which roughly 60% are seen a single time; 25% to 30% belongs to the top ten. The specimen sequenced was blood. The receptors here all came from a man aged 30-40 years in good health. Both conserved end residues are part of each CDR3. D genes are given only for firm matches. Some rows have no size entry. The others give once, few or many, or a class for an expanded clone.

j_gene | abundance | d_gene | v_gene | CDR3aa | CDR3nt
TRBJ2-3 | few | . | TRBV12-3/TRBV12-4 | CASFGAGSTDTQYF | TGTGCCAGCTTTGGGGCGGGTAGCACAGATACGCAGTATTTT
TRBJ2-3 | . | TRBD1 | TRBV6-5 | CASRRTGGLTDTQYF | TGTGCCAGCAGGCGGACAGGGGGCCTCACAGATACGCAGTATTTT
TRBJ2-4 | . | . | TRBV5-1 | CASSPGTEEEQYF | TGCGCCAGCAGCCCCGGGACGGAGGAAGAGCAGTACTTC
TRBJ2-1 | few | . | TRBV20-1 | CSAKIRTALHEQFF | TGCAGTGCCAAGATACGGACAGCCCTCCATGAGCAGTTCTTC
TRBJ2-4 | . | . | TRBV6-2/TRBV6-3 | CASSYFDIQYF | TGTGCCAGCAGTTATTTCGACATTCAGTACTTC
TRBJ2-1 | . | TRBD2 | TRBV3-1 | CASSHTSGGDEQFF | TGTGCCAGCAGCCATACTAGCGGGGGAGATGAGCAGTTCTTC
TRBJ2-3 | . | . | TRBV10-3 | CAIARGGDTQYF | TGTGCCATCGCCAGAGGGGGAGATACGCAGTATTTT
TRBJ2-7 | . | . | TRBV5-1 | CASSLVRGTSSYEQYF | TGCGCCAGCAGCTTGGTCCGGGGCACCAGTTCCTACGAGCAGTACTTC
TRBJ2-7 | . | TRBD2 | TRBV20-1 | CSARDPWGSGVSYEQYF | TGCAGTGCTAGAGACCCCTGGGGTAGCGGGGTTTCCTACGAGCAGTACTTC
TRBJ1-5 | . | . | TRBV5-1 | CASSVGGSGQPQHF | TGCGCCAGCAGCGTGGGGGGGTCAGGTCAGCCCCAGCATTTT
TRBJ2-4 | . | TRBD2 | TRBV3-1 | CASSQAREGVYF | TGTGCCAGCAGCCAAGCCAGGGAGGGAGTGTACTTC
TRBJ2-5 | . | . | TRBV11-1 | CASSFEERETQYF | TGTGCCAGCAGCTTTGAGGAAAGGGAGACCCAGTACTTC
TRBJ1-2 | . | . | TRBV25-1 | CASSGDEPGPWDYGYTF | TGTGCCAGCAGTGGGGACGAACCGGGACCCTGGGACTATGGCTACACCTTC
TRBJ2-4 | . | . | TRBV6-6 | CASSYEEGLQYF | TGTGCCAGCAGTTACGAGGAGGGTCTTCAGTACTTC
TRBJ2-1 | few | . | TRBV6-2/TRBV6-3 | CASSTPWSDEQFF | TGTGCCAGCAGTACCCCTTGGTCGGATGAGCAGTTCTTC
TRBJ2-5 | few | . | TRBV6-2/TRBV6-3 | CASSSGQPGQETQYF | TGTGCCAGCAGTTCCGGACAGCCAGGACAAGAGACCCAGTACTTC
TRBJ2-7 | . | TRBD1 | TRBV14 | CASSQKGDRGRRANYEQYF | TGTGCCAGCAGCCAAAAAGGGGACAGGGGTCGTCGGGCCAACTACGAGCAGTACTTC
TRBJ2-7 | . | TRBD1 | TRBV4-2 | CASSLDRGPEQYF | TGTGCCAGCAGCTTGGACAGGGGGCCCGAGCAGTACTTC
TRBJ2-5 | . | TRBD1 | TRBV4-2 | CASSQITGQNQETQYF | TGTGCCAGCAGCCAAATAACGGGACAGAACCAAGAGACCCAGTACTTC
TRBJ2-3 | . | . | TRBV28 | CASSLVGVADTQYF | TGTGCCAGCAGTTTAGTTGGGGTTGCAGATACGCAGTATTTT
TRBJ2-6 | . | TRBD1 | TRBV6-2/TRBV6-3 | CAGKTGPRGANVLTF | TGTGCCGGCAAGACAGGGCCGAGGGGGGCCAACGTCCTGACTTTC
TRBJ2-5 | . | TRBD1 | TRBV5-5 | CASSLGGQGVPETQYF | TGTGCCAGCAGCTTAGGAGGACAGGGGGTGCCGGAGACCCAGTACTTC
TRBJ1-2 | many | . | TRBV20-1 | CSASVHEARLGYTF | TGCAGTGCTAGCGTTCATGAGGCCAGGCTGGGCTACACCTTC
TRBJ2-3 | once | TRBD2 | TRBV3-1 | CASSQDLGPAGGEDTQYF | TGTGCCAGCAGCCAAGATTTGGGCCCAGCGGGGGGAGAAGATACGCAGTATTTT
TRBJ2-1 | . | TRBD2 | TRBV27 | CASRAGAIYNEQFF | TGTGCCAGCAGAGCGGGGGCCATCTACAATGAGCAGTTCTTC
TRBJ2-3 | . | TRBD1 | TRBV29-1 | CSVEGTGPRGTQYF | TGCAGCGTTGAGGGGACAGGCCCAAGGGGTACGCAGTATTTT
TRBJ2-1 | . | TRBD2 | TRBV4-2 | CASSTRVSGGGSIYNEQFF | TGTGCCAGCAGCACCAGGGTCAGCGGCGGGGGATCTATTTACAATGAGCAGTTCTTC